This T cell receptor beta chain was obtained from a study of shared clonotypes between healthy human individuals. Turning to the study itself: Plates per donor: three CD4 naive, three CD4 memory, two CD8 naive, one CD8 memory.

General study findings and limits: Several donors showed sharing of approximately 5% of naive CD4 clonotypes.

The assay was immunoSEQ multiplex PCR, and TCRdb's table has in-frame clones only and misses some. Here the sample spans roughly 2,300,000 clones, 80% to 95% being singletons. Looked up from germline, CDR1 is LGHNA and CDR2 is YSLEER. The ends lost 0 bases at V and 0 bases at J; junction bases unmatched: 5. This CDR3 spans 17 amino acids. About this clone itself: Its matching antigen is unknown.

Every donor was a Caucasian adult from Nashville, Tennessee. The chain couples TRBV4-3 to TRBJ2-1; 7 bases agree with TRBD2. The sequenced sample consisted of naive CD4+ T cells from PBMCs. Sample subset: CD45RA+ positively selected. The clonotype was recovered from a man in his late teens or twenties in good health. Some clones in this sample may be carry-over from other donors' samples. The CDR3 nucleotides are TGCGCCAGCAGCCAAGACGAGCGGGGAAGCTCCTACAATGAGCAGTTCTTC. It encodes CASSQDERGSSYNEQFF.